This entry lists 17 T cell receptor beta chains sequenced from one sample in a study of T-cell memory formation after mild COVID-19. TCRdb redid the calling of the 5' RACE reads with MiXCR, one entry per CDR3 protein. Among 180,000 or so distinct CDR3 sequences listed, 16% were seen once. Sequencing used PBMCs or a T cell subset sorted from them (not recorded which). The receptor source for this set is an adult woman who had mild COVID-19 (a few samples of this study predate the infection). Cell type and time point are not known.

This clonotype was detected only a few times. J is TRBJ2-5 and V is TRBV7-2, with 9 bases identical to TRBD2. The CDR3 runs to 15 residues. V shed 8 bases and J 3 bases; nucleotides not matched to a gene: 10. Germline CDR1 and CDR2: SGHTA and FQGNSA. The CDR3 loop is CASSPGRGGKETQYF. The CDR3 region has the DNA TGTGCCAGCTCCCCGGGGCGGGGGGGGAAAGAGACCCAGTACTTC.

CDR3 nucleotides: TGTGCCAGCAGTTACTCCGGTTCGAACACTGAAGCTTTCTTT. Amino acid sequence: CASSYSGSNTEAFF. This chain uses TRBV6-2 or TRBV6-3 with TRBJ1-1, with unresolved D. With 0 bases removed from V and 1 base from J, the gap between germline ends came to 6 bases. In germline, CDR1 is MNHEY, CDR2 SVGEGT. The CDR3 is made up of 14 amino acids.

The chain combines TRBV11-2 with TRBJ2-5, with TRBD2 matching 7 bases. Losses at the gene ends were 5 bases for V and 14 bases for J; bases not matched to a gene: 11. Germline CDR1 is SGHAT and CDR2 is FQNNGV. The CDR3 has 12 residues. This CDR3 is CASSRTSEGLYF. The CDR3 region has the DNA TGTGCCAGCAGCCGAACTAGCGAAGGATTATACTTC.

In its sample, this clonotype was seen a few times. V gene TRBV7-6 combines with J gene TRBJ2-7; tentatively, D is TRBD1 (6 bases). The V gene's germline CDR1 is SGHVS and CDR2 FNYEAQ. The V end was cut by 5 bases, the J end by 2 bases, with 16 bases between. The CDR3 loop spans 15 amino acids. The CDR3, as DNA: TGTGCCAGCAGCCGTCAGCCGGACAGTCCCTACGAGCAGTACTTC. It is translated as CASSRQPDSPYEQYF.

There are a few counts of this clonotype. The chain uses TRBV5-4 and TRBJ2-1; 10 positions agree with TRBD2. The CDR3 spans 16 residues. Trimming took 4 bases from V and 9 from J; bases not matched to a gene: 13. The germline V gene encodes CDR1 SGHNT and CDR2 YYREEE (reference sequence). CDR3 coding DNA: TGTGCCAGCAGCGTAAAACAGAGCGGGGGGGCGGGTGAGCAGTTCTTC. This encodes CASSVKQSGGAGEQFF.

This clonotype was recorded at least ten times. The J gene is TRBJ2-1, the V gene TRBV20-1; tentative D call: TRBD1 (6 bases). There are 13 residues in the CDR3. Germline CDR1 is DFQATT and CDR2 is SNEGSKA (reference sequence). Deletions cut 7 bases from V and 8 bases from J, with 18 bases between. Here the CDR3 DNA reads TGCAGTGGGGGGCACAGGACAAGCTATGAGCAGTTCTTC. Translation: CSGGHRTSYEQFF.

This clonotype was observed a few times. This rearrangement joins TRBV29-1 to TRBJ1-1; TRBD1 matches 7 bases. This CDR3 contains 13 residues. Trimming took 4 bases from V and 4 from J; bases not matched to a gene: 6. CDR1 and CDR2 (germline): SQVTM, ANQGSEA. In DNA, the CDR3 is TGCAGCGTTGGAGGGGGCCCCCTCACTGAAGCTTTCTTT. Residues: CSVGGGPLTEAFF.

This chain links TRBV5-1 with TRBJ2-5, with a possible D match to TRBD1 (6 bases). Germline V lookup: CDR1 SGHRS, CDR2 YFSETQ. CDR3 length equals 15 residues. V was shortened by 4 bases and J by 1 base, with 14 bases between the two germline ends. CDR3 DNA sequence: TGCGCCAGCAGCGGGGGCGCGGCGGTCCAAGAGACCCAGTACTTC. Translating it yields CASSGGAAVQETQYF.

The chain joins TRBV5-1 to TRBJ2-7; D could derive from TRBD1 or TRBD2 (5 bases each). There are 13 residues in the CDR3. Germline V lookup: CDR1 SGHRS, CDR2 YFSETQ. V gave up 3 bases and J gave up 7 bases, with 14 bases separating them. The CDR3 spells CASSSRDLREQYF. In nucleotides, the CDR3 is TGCGCCAGCAGCTCCCGGGACCTTCGAGAGCAGTACTTC.

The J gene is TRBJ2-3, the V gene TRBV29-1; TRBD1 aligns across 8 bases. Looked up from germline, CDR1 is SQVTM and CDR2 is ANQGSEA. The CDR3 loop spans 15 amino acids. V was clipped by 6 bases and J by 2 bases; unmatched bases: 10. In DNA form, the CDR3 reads TGCAGCGTGGGTGGGCAGGGGGCTAACACAGATACGCAGTATTTT. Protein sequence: CSVGGQGANTDTQYF.

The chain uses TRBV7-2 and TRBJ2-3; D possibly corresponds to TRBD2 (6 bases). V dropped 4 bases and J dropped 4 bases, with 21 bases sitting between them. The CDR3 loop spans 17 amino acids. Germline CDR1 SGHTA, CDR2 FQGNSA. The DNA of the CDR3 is TGTGCCAGCAGCTCCTGGCCGGGGGTTGATGTTGCAGATACGCAGTATTTT. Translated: CASSSWPGVDVADTQYF.

CDR3 in DNA: TGTGCCAGCAGCAGCGGGGTGCGCAATCAGCCCCAGCATTTT. Residues: CASSSGVRNQPQHF. The chain recombines TRBV14 with TRBJ1-5; D gene ambiguous. The CDR3 runs 14 residues. Germline loops: CDR1 SGHDN, CDR2 FVKESK. Trimming removed 5 bases at V and 2 bases at J, with 10 bases between. The complete variable domain, with remaining parts taken from reference TRBV14 and TRBJ1-5, reads EAGVTQFPSHSVIEKGQTVTLRCDPISGHDNLYWYRRVMGKEIKFLLHFVKESKQDESGMPNNRFLAERTGGTYSTLKVQPAELEDSGVYFCASSSGVRNQPQHFGDGTRLSIL.

The CDR3 region is CASTSGQGKTEAFF. The DNA for the CDR3 is TGTGCCAGCACCTCCGGACAGGGAAAGACTGAAGCTTTCTTT. V is TRBV12-3 or TRBV12-4 and J is TRBJ1-1; 8 positions agree with TRBD1. This CDR3 comprises 14 residues. The V segment lost 7 bases and the J segment 5 bases; nucleotides outside the gene matches: 9.

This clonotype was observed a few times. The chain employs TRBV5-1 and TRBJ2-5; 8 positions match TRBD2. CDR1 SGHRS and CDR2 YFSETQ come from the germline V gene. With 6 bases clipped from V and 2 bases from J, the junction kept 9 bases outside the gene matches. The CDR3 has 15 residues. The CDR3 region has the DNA TGCGCCAGCACCGTGAAGCGGGGGACTCAAGAGACCCAGTACTTC. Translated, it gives CASTVKRGTQETQYF.

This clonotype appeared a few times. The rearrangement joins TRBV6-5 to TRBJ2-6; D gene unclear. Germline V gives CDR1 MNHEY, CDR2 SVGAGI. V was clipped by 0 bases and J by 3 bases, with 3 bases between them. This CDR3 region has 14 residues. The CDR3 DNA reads TGTGCCAGCAGTTACTCGATTGGGGCCAACGTCCTGACTTTC. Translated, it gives CASSYSIGANVLTF.

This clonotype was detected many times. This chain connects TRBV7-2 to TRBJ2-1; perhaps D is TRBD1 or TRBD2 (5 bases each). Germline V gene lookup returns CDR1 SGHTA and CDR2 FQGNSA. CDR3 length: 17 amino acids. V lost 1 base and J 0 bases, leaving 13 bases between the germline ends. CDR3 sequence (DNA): TGTGCCAGCAGCTTAGGGGGGATGGGGACCTCCTACAATGAGCAGTTCTTC. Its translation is CASSLGGMGTSYNEQFF.

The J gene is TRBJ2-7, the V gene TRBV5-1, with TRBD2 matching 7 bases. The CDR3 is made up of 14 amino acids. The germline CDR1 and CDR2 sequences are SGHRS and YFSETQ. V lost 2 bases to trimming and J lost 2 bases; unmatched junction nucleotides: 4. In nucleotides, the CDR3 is TGCGCCAGCAGCTTAGCGGGAAACCCCTACGAGCAGTACTTC. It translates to CASSLAGNPYEQYF.